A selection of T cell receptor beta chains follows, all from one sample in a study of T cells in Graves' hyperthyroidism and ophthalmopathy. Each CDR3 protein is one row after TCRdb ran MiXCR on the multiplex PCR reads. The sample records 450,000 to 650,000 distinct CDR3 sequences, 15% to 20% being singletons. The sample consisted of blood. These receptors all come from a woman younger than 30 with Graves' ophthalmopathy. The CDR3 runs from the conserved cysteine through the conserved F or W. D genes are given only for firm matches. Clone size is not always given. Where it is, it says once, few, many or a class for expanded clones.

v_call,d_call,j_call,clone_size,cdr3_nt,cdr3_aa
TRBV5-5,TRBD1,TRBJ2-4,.,TGTGCCAGCAGCTTGGGAGTCGACAGGGTGAACATTCAGTACTTC,CASSLGVDRVNIQYF
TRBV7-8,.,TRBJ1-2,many,TGTGCCAGCAGCTTAATTACAGCCCCTACCTATGGCTACACCTTC,CASSLITAPTYGYTF
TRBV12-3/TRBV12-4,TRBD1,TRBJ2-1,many,TGTGCCAGCAGCAACACCGGGACAGGGTTCAATGAGCAGTTCTTC,CASSNTGTGFNEQFF
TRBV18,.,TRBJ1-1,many,TGTGCCAGCTCACCAAATCGCGGGGGGAACACTGAAGCTTTCTTT,CASSPNRGGNTEAFF
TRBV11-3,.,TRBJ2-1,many,TGTGCCAGCAGCTTAGTTAGCGGAGGGAGCTCCTACAATGAGCAGTTCTTC,CASSLVSGGSSYNEQFF
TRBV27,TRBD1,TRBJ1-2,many,TGTGCCAGCAGTTACGGGACAGGAGATGGCTACACCTTC,CASSYGTGDGYTF
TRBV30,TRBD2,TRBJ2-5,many,TGTGCCTGGAGTTCCGGACGGAGAACTAGCGGGAGAACCAAAGAGACCCAGTACTTC,CAWSSGRRTSGRTKETQYF
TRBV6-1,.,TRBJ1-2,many,TGTGCCAGCAGTGAAGGGGGCGATGGCTACACCTTC,CASSEGGDGYTF
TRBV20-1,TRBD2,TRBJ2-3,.,TGCAGTGCTAGCGGGGGGGCCGGTTTCACAGATACGCAGTATTTT,CSASGGAGFTDTQYF
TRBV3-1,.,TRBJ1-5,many,TGTGCCAGCAGCCAAGTCGTCCCCAGGATGAGCAATCAGCCCCAGCATTTT,CASSQVVPRMSNQPQHF
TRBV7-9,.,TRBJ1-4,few,TGTGCCAGCAGCTTAGTTTGGGGAGCTAATGAAAAACTGTTTTTT,CASSLVWGANEKLFF
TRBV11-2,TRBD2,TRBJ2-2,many,TGTGCCAGCAGAGGACTAGCGGGAGGGCCCGGGGAGCTGTTTTTT,CASRGLAGGPGELFF
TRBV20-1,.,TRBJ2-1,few,TGCAGTGCTCTTTCCCCCCCGAGGAATGAGCAGTTCTTC,CSALSPPRNEQFF
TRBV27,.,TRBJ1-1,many,TGTGCCAGCAGTCTATTGACGGAAAAAAAGAACACTGAAGCTTTCTTT,CASSLLTEKKNTEAFF
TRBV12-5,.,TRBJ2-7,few,TGTGCTAGTGGTCAGGGACCAGAATACGAGCAGTACTTC,CASGQGPEYEQYF
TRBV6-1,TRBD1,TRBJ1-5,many,TGTGCCAGCGAGTGGGGACAGCTTAGCAATCAGCCCCAGCATTTT,CASEWGQLSNQPQHF
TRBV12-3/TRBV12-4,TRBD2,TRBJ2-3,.,TGTGCCAGCAGTTTACCGGGGGGGCGGGTAGATACGCAGTATTTT,CASSLPGGRVDTQYF
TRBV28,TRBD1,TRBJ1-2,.,TGTGCCAGCAGTTACGGGACAGGGGTCTCCTATGGCTACACCTTC,CASSYGTGVSYGYTF
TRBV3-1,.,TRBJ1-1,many,TGTGCCAGCAGCTTAGGACGGAGTGAAGCTTTCTTT,CASSLGRSEAFF
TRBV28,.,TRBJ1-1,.,TGTGCCAGCAGCTCAATGATTGGGGTGAACACTGAAGCTTTCTTT,CASSSMIGVNTEAFF
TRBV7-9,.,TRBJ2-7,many,TGTGCCAGCAGCCGAGGACCCGGACTCCCCGGGGACGAGCAGTACTTC,CASSRGPGLPGDEQYF
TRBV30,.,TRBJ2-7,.,TGTGCCTGCAATGAGGCTTCCTACGAGCAGTACTTC,CACNEASYEQYF
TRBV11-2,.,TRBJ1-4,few,TGTGCCAGCAGCTGGGGGACAACAACGTGGGGGACTAATGAAAAACTGTTTTTT,CASSWGTTTWGTNEKLFF